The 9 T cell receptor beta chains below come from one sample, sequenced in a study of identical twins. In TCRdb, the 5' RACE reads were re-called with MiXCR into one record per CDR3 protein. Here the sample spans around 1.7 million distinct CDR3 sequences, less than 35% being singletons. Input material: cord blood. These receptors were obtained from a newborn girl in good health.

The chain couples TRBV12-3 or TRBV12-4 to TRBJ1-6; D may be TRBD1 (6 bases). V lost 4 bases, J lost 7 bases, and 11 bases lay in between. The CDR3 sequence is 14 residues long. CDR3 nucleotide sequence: TGTGCCAGCAGTTCACAGGGATTAAATTCACCCCTCCACTTT. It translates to CASSSQGLNSPLHF.

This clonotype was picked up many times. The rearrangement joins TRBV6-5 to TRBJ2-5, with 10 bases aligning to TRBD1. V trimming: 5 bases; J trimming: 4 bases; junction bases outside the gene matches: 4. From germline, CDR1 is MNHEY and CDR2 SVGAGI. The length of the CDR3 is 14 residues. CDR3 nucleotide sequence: TGTGCCAGCAGTAGACAGGGGGCTAGAGAGACCCAGTACTTC. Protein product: CASSRQGARETQYF.

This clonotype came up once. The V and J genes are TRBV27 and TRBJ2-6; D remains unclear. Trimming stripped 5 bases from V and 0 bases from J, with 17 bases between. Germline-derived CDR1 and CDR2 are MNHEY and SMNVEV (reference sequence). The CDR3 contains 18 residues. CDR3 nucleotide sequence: TGTGCCAGCAGTCCAGCAGATCGGACCTACTCTGGGGCCAACGTCCTGACTTTC. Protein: CASSPADRTYSGANVLTF.

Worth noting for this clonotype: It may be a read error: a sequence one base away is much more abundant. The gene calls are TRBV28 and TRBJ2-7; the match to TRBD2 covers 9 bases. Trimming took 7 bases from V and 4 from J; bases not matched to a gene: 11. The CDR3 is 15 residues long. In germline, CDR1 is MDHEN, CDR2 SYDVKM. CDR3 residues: CASTRVTSGVYEQYF. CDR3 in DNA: TGTGCCAGCACCCGAGTGACTAGCGGAGTTTACGAGCAGTACTTC.

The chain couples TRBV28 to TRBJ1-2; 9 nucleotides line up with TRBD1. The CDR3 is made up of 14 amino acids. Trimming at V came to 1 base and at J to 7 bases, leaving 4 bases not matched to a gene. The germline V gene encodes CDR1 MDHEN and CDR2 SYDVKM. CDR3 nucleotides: TGTGCCAGCAGTTTATCCGGGACAGGGCTTGGCTACACCTTC. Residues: CASSLSGTGLGYTF.

CDR3 nucleotide sequence: TGTGCCAGCAGCTTAGATCTTCCCTACAATGAGCAGTTCTTC. Translating gives CASSLDLPYNEQFF. The chain employs TRBV11-2 and TRBJ2-1; the D is unclear. The germline V and J ends were trimmed by 0 bases and 2 bases, with 5 bases remaining between them. The CDR3 sequence is 14 residues long. The germline V gene has CDR1 SGHAT and CDR2 FQNNGV.

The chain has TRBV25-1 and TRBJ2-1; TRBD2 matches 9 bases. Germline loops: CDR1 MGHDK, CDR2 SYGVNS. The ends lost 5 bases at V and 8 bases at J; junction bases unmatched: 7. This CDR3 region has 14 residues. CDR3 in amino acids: CASSPAGGGDEQFF. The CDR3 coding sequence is TGTGCCAGCAGTCCCGCGGGAGGGGGGGATGAGCAGTTCTTC.

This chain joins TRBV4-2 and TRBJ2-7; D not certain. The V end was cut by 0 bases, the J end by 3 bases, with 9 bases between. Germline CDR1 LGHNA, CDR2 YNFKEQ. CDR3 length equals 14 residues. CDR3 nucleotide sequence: TGTGCCAGCAGCCAAGAGACTCGGCACTACGAGCAGTACTTC. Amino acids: CASSQETRHYEQYF.

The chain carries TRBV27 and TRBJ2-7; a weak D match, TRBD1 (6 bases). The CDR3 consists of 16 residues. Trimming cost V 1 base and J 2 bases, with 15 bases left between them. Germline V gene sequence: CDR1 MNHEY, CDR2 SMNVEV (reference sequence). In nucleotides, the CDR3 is TGTGCCAGCAGTTTATGGGCCCCCAGGGGACCCTACGAGCAGTACTTC. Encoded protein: CASSLWAPRGPYEQYF.